A single sample is the source of the 28 T cell receptor beta chains below, sequenced in a study of regulatory T cells in long-lasting Graves disease. With iRepertoire HTBI primers and Arm-PCR of CDR3 regions, TCR beta libraries were built. TCRdb re-analysed the multiplex PCR reads in MiXCR, keeping a single row per CDR3 protein. The table lists a few hundred thousand distinct CDR3 sequences, around 11% of them singletons. Time point in this sample: newly diagnosed GD, antithyroid drugs for less than 3 months. PBMC-extracted RNA yielded the TCR library. These data also featured in a second study, about T cells in Graves' hyperthyroidism and ophthalmopathy.

The material was peripheral blood mononuclear cells (PBMCs), obtained at new diagnosis, from a patient treated with antithyroid drugs. These receptors originate from a woman between 18 and 30 years old with Graves disease.

The V gene is TRBV12-3 or TRBV12-4, the J gene TRBJ2-1; 7 bases line up with TRBD2. This CDR3 region has 11 residues. The ends lost 8 bases at V and 12 bases at J; junction bases unmatched: 7. The CDR3 loop reads CASGTGEGQFF. CDR3 coding DNA: TGTGCCAGCGGTACGGGGGAGGGGCAGTTCTTC.

The chain carries TRBV4-1 and TRBJ1-6; maybe TRBD1 (5 bases). CDR1 and CDR2 (germline): MGHRA, YSYEKL. Trimming shortened V by 0 bases and J by 8 bases, and 14 bases separated the two germline ends. CDR3 length equals 16 residues. The chain's CDR3 is CASSQDDRQWHSPLHF. CDR3 DNA sequence: TGCGCCAGCAGCCAAGACGACAGACAATGGCATTCACCCCTCCACTTT.

This clonotype has a count of ten or more. This chain joins TRBV11-2 and TRBJ2-5; 7 bases are a match to TRBD1. The length of the CDR3 is 15 residues. Germline V gene lookup returns CDR1 SGHAT and CDR2 FQNNGV. Trimming removed 4 bases from V and 0 bases from J; junction bases left unmatched: 5. As DNA, the CDR3 is TGTGCCAGCAGCTCCTGGGACAGAAACCAAGAGACCCAGTACTTC. Its protein is CASSSWDRNQETQYF.

CDR3 in amino acids: CASSDSGGTDTQYF. The CDR3 DNA sequence: TGTGCCAGCAGTGATAGCGGGGGAACAGATACGCAGTATTTT. This chain connects TRBV6-4 to TRBJ2-3; 9 bases agree with TRBD2. The CDR3 covers 14 residues. Trimming cost V 3 bases and J 3 bases; bases outside gene matches: 1. Germline loops: CDR1 MRHNA, CDR2 SNTAGT.

This clonotype was counted many times. This chain connects TRBV5-6 to TRBJ2-1; D remains ambiguous. This CDR3 has 16 residues. V dropped 4 bases and J dropped 3 bases, with 17 bases sitting between them. CDR1 and CDR2 from the germline V gene are SGHDT and YYEEEE. CDR3 in DNA: TGTGCCAGCAGCATAGGACGCACAACGATCTACAATGAGCAGTTCTTC. It codes for CASSIGRTTIYNEQFF.

The chain is built from TRBV28 and TRBJ1-2; D is undetermined. Germline values: CDR1 MDHEN, CDR2 SYDVKM. The CDR3 is 13 amino acids. V was cut by 7 bases and J by 1 base, with 10 bases left in between. The CDR3 nucleotides are TGTGCCAGCACTTTTAGGCTTAACTATGGCTACACCTTC. It translates to CASTFRLNYGYTF.

Turning to this clonotype: This may be a read error, as it is one base from a much larger clone. V is TRBV12-3 or TRBV12-4 and J is TRBJ1-4; weak D call: TRBD1 (6 bases). The CDR3 loop spans 14 amino acids. V lost 2 bases to trimming and J lost 12 bases, with 16 bases between them. The DNA of the CDR3 is TGTGCCAGCAGTTTACCAGGGGTCCGGGAAGAACTGTTTTTT. It specifies CASSLPGVREELFF.

This clonotype was observed at least ten times. The chain is built from TRBV20-1 and TRBJ2-1; unclear D gene. The ends were cut back, 4 bases at V and 0 bases at J, with 13 bases in the middle. This CDR3 region has 15 residues. From germline, CDR1 is DFQATT and CDR2 SNEGSKA (reference sequence). The CDR3 DNA reads as TGCAGTGCTACTCCGGCGGCCGGCTCCTACAATGAGCAGTTCTTC. Encoded protein: CSATPAAGSYNEQFF.

At least ten counts were recorded for this clonotype. This sequence joins TRBV4-3 and TRBJ2-1, with 9 bases fitting TRBD2. The CDR3 spans 15 residues. The J segment lost 9 bases and the V segment lost 0 bases, leaving 6 bases of the junction unmatched. Germline CDR1 reads LGHNA; CDR2 reads YSLEER. The CDR3 DNA follows: TGCGCCAGCAGCCAAGATCTATTACTAGCGGGTGAGCAGTTCTTC. This codes for CASSQDLLLAGEQFF.

The V and J genes are TRBV13 and TRBJ2-1, with 8 bases identical to TRBD2. The CDR3 is made up of 15 amino acids. J was trimmed by 5 bases and V by 5 bases; bases with no gene match: 8. Germline-derived CDR1 and CDR2 are PRHDT and FYEKMQ (reference sequence). The CDR3 DNA reads as TGTGCCAGCAGCGCAGCGGGAGTGCGACACAATGAGCAGTTCTTC. Its protein product is CASSAAGVRHNEQFF. Full variable domain (missing parts from reference TRBV13 and TRBJ2-1): AAGVIQSPRHLIKEKRETATLKCYPIPRHDTVYWYQQGPGQDPQFLISFYEKMQSDKGSIPDRFSAQQFSDYHSELNMSSLELGDSALYFCASSAAGVRHNEQFFGPGTRLTVL.

At least ten counts were recorded for this clonotype. This chain links TRBV5-1 with TRBJ2-3; no clear D. Germline V gene sequence: CDR1 SGHRS, CDR2 YFSETQ. The V end lost 0 bases, the J end lost 2 bases, and 7 bases lay between the germline ends. CDR3 length: 14 residues. The CDR3 DNA sequence: TGCGCCAGCAGCTTGGGAGCCAACACAGATACGCAGTATTTT. This gives the protein CASSLGANTDTQYF. Using reference TRBV5-1 and TRBJ2-3 for the parts outside the CDR3, the full variable domain is KAGVTQTPRYLIKTRGQQVTLSCSPISGHRSVSWYQQTPGQGLQFLFEYFSETQRNKGNFPGRFSGRQFSNSRSEMNVSTLELGDSALYLCASSLGANTDTQYFGPGTRLTVL.

This clonotype was observed a handful of times. Being one base from a much bigger clone, this may be a read error. The V call is TRBV12-3 or TRBV12-4, the J call TRBJ2-5, with no clear D. V was pared by 1 base and J by 5 bases, with 11 bases between. CDR3 length: 14 residues. CDR3 nucleotides: TGTGCCAGCAGTTTAGGAGTAGACGGTGAGACCCAGTACTTC. It yields the protein CASSLGVDGETQYF.

At least ten counts were recorded for this clonotype. The V call is TRBV9, the J call TRBJ2-3; 14 bases match TRBD2. With V trimmed by 3 bases and J by 0 bases, 6 bases remained unmatched. Germline lookup yields CDR1 SGDLS and CDR2 YYNGEE. The CDR3 sequence is 18 residues long. This chain's CDR3 is CASSGPRLAGGSTDTQYF. Here the CDR3 DNA reads TGTGCCAGCAGCGGCCCAAGACTAGCGGGAGGGAGCACAGATACGCAGTATTTT.

This clonotype was counted many times. The chain carries TRBV28 and TRBJ2-5; D unresolved. Trimming shortened V by 8 bases and J by 4 bases, and 14 bases separated the two germline ends. Germline CDR1 and CDR2: MDHEN and SYDVKM. The CDR3 extends over 13 amino acids. CDR3: CASHDPGPETQYF. CDR3 DNA sequence: TGTGCCAGCCATGACCCGGGCCCAGAGACCCAGTACTTC.

This clonotype has at least ten counts. The V call is TRBV11-2, the J call TRBJ2-5; possibly TRBD1 or TRBD2 for D (6 bases each). CDR1 SGHAT and CDR2 FQNNGV come from the germline V gene. The CDR3 sequence is 15 residues long. Trimming removed 5 bases from V and 4 bases from J, with 17 bases in between. The DNA of the CDR3 is TGTGCCAGCAGCCCCACCCCGGGGGCCGGAGAGACCCAGTACTTC. Its translation: CASSPTPGAGETQYF.

V usage is TRBV7-2 and J usage is TRBJ1-1; D ambiguous. Germline V gene lookup returns CDR1 SGHTA and CDR2 FQGNSA. This CDR3 has 13 amino acids. Between the trimmed V and J ends, which lost 6 bases and 2 bases, there was a span of 10 bases. CDR3 sequence reads: CASRAEINTEAFF. The CDR3 coding sequence is TGTGCCAGCAGAGCGGAAATTAACACTGAAGCTTTCTTT.

The J gene is TRBJ2-2, the V gene TRBV9, with D possibly TRBD2 on 6 matching bases. This CDR3 contains 16 residues. V lost 4 bases, J lost 2 bases, and 15 bases lay in between. Germline V gene data show CDR1 as SGDLS and CDR2 as YYNGEE. The CDR3 reads CASSLRRARNTGELFF. CDR3 in DNA: TGTGCCAGCAGCCTGAGGAGGGCCAGAAACACCGGGGAGCTGTTTTTT.

This clonotype was detected ten times or more. The chain employs TRBV12-3 or TRBV12-4 and TRBJ2-3; D is ambiguous. The CDR3 runs to 14 residues. V was trimmed by 1 base and J by 2 bases, leaving 7 bases between them. The CDR3 DNA reads as TGTGCCAGCAGTTTAGTGCGGACCACAGATACGCAGTATTTT. Amino acid sequence: CASSLVRTTDTQYF.

This clonotype was detected ten times or more. The CDR3 reads CASRDPNFNEKLFF. CDR3 nucleotides: TGTGCCAGCCGGGACCCTAACTTTAATGAAAAACTGTTTTTT. This sequence joins TRBV13 and TRBJ1-4; possible D gene TRBD1, 5 bases. The CDR3 covers 14 residues. V shed 8 bases and J shed 4 bases, with 14 bases lying between them. The germline V gene encodes CDR1 PRHDT and CDR2 FYEKMQ (reference sequence).

This clonotype came up many times. The chain joins TRBV5-1 to TRBJ2-1; tentative D call: TRBD1 (6 bases). CDR1 and CDR2 (germline): SGHRS, YFSETQ. This CDR3 region has 13 residues. V was shortened by 4 bases and J by 7 bases, with 12 bases between the two germline ends. The CDR3 sequence: CASSIQGMNEQFF. As DNA, the CDR3 is TGCGCCAGCAGCATACAGGGTATGAATGAGCAGTTCTTC.

The chain is built from TRBV10-3 and TRBJ2-3, with 7 bases aligning to TRBD2. Per the germline V gene, CDR1 is ENHRY and CDR2 is SYGVKD. CDR3 length equals 15 residues. The J segment lost 2 bases and the V segment lost 4 bases, leaving 6 bases of the junction unmatched. DNA of the CDR3: TGTGCCATCAGTGTCTCGGGACTACACACAGATACGCAGTATTTT. It encodes CAISVSGLHTDTQYF.

This clonotype came up many times. The genes are TRBV7-3 and TRBJ2-2; 14 nucleotides match TRBD2. Trimming at V came to 1 base and at J to 3 bases, leaving 7 bases not matched to a gene. Germline V gives CDR1 SGHTA, CDR2 FQGTGA. This CDR3 has 19 amino acids. The CDR3 sequence: CASSLMAVTSGRDTGELFF. In nucleotides, the CDR3 is TGTGCCAGCAGCTTAATGGCAGTGACTAGCGGGAGGGACACCGGGGAGCTGTTTTTT.

This sequence joins TRBV11-1 and TRBJ1-1, with a weak D call TRBD1 (6 bases). The V end was cut by 2 bases, the J end by 1 base, with 11 bases between. The CDR3 covers 15 residues. In germline, CDR1 is SGHAT, CDR2 FQDESV (reference sequence). Here the CDR3 reads CASSLMYRENTEAFF. Here the CDR3 DNA reads TGTGCCAGCAGCTTAATGTACAGGGAGAACACTGAAGCTTTCTTT.

Concerning this clonotype: The CDR3 end shows no conserved phenylalanine or tryptophan, and so a read error is likely. The V call is TRBV20-1, the J call TRBJ1-1; a weak D match, TRBD1 (6 bases). The V gene's germline CDR1 is DFQATT and CDR2 SNEGSKA (reference sequence). The CDR3 runs to 15 residues. The V and J ends lost 6 bases and 1 base respectively, with 18 bases between them. The CDR3 DNA reads TGCAGTGCACGGCCATACAGACAGGAGAACACTGAAGCTTTCTCT. Translating it yields CSARPYRQENTEAFS.

The chain combines TRBV3-1 with TRBJ1-2, with a possible D match to TRBD1 (5 bases). Germline CDR1 and CDR2: LGHDT and YNNKEL (reference sequence). The V gene lost 5 bases and the J gene lost 4 bases, with 14 bases spanning the gap. This CDR3 contains 14 residues. In nucleotides, the CDR3 is TGTGCCAGCAGCTTAGCGGGGACCCTCTATGGCTACACCTTC. Its translation: CASSLAGTLYGYTF.

This clonotype was detected many times. V is TRBV13 and J is TRBJ2-1; D is perhaps TRBD2 (6 bases). Germline V gives CDR1 PRHDT, CDR2 FYEKMQ (reference sequence). The CDR3 consists of 16 residues. V gave up 1 base and J gave up 5 bases, with 15 bases separating them. CDR3 in amino acids: CASSLESEGAHNEQFF. In DNA form, the CDR3 reads TGTGCCAGCAGCTTAGAGTCGGAGGGAGCCCACAATGAGCAGTTCTTC.

This clonotype was recorded many times. V and J are TRBV20-1 and TRBJ2-7, with D perhaps matching TRBD2 (5 bases). Germline CDR1 reads DFQATT; CDR2 reads SNEGSKA (reference sequence). V was trimmed by 1 base and J by 4 bases, leaving 29 bases between them. The CDR3 has 19 residues. The CDR3 DNA sequence: TGCAGTGCTAGAGCGGGTTATCAGCGGTTGGACCGGAGCTCGTACGAGCAGTACTTC. Its protein is CSARAGYQRLDRSSYEQYF.

About this clonotype: The DNA is omitted, as the CDR3 cannot be located on it reliably, and the CDR3 follows TCRdb's listing. J is TRBJ1-4 and V is TRBV7-9; the table assigns TRBD1, which was not confirmed against the DNA. The germline V gene has CDR1 SEHNR and CDR2 FQNEAQ (reference sequence). The CDR3 region is 20 residues in length, termini included. The CDR3: CASSLVVFEGQGALMKNCFF.